One sample yielded the 32 T cell receptor beta chains listed below, sequenced in a study of blood T cell repertoires in COVID-19. Repertoires were generated with immunoSEQ multiplex PCR, while TCRdb's copy carries only in-frame clones and drops some. The table lists about 210,000 clones, 82% of them singletons. Sequenced: peripheral blood. All receptors come from a woman in her seventies with COVID-19, enrolled during active disease.

There are a few counts of this clone. At one boundary the junction diverges from the germline segment, which might be a read error. CDR3 in amino acids: CASSTLGQHF. The CDR3 DNA reads TGTGCCAGCAGCACCTTGGGGCAGCACTTC. The V gene is TRBV9, the J gene TRBJ1-2, with D perhaps TRBD1 (5 bases). Germline loops: CDR1 SGDLS, CDR2 YYNGEE. The CDR3 length is 10 residues. The whole variable domain, filled in from reference TRBV9 and TRBJ1-2, reads DSGVTQTPKHLITATGQRVTLRCSPRSGDLSVYWYQQSLDQGLQFLIQYYNGEERAKGNILERFSAQQFPDLHSELNLSSLELGDSALYFCASSTLGQHFGSGTRLTVV.

This clone is termed medium-sized. The chain joins TRBV9 to TRBJ1-4; the D gene is possibly TRBD1 (5 bases). Germline-derived CDR1 and CDR2 are SGDLS and YYNGEE. The CDR3 runs to 15 residues. V lost 0 bases and J lost 3, with 9 bases in between. The CDR3 region is CASSVVSGPNEKLFF. The CDR3 DNA reads TGTGCCAGCAGCGTAGTGTCAGGGCCTAATGAAAAACTGTTTTTT.

V usage is TRBV7-9 and J usage is TRBJ1-4, with 8 bases identical to TRBD1. The CDR3 spans 15 residues. Germline V lookup: CDR1 SEHNR, CDR2 FQNEAQ (reference sequence). The trim removed 5 bases at V and 3 bases at J, leaving 5 bases unmatched. The CDR3 region is CASSLSTGANEKLFF. The CDR3, as DNA: TGTGCCAGCAGCCTGTCGACAGGGGCTAATGAAAAACTGTTTTTT.

The gene calls are TRBV18 and TRBJ1-5; TRBD1 might be the D (6 bases). Germline V lookup: CDR1 KGHSH, CDR2 LQKENI. Trimming removed 3 bases from V and 6 bases from J, with 18 bases in between. The CDR3 has 16 residues. The chain's CDR3 is CASSPAGEIWSQPQHF. DNA of the CDR3: TGTGCCAGCTCACCGGCAGGGGAAATTTGGAGTCAGCCCCAGCATTTT.

The chain has TRBV4-1 and TRBJ1-2; D call uncertain. Germline V CDR1 and CDR2: MGHRA, YSYEKL. The CDR3 has 14 amino acids. The V end was cut by 2 bases, the J end by 5 bases, with 12 bases between. The CDR3 nucleotides are TGCGCCAGCAGCCAATACAGCGGGATTTATGGCTACACCTTC. Translating gives CASSQYSGIYGYTF.

The chain employs TRBV6-2 or TRBV6-3 and TRBJ1-1; tentatively, D is TRBD1 (6 bases). In germline, CDR1 is MNHEY, CDR2 SVGEGT. The length of the CDR3 is 17 residues. Trimming cost V 3 bases and J 1 base, with 18 bases left between them. CDR3: CASSYIQGRGANTEAFF. The CDR3 bases are TGTGCCAGCAGTTATATACAGGGACGAGGGGCGAACACTGAAGCTTTCTTT.

This sequence joins TRBV29-1 and TRBJ1-5; D uncertain. The length of the CDR3 is 13 residues. Germline lookup yields CDR1 SQVTM and CDR2 ANQGSEA. The V gene lost 6 bases and the J gene lost 4 bases, with 13 bases spanning the gap. Here the CDR3 DNA reads TGCAGCGTGTCGTACAGCCTAAATCAGCCCCAGCATTTT. Translating gives CSVSYSLNQPQHF.

This clone was found once. Written as DNA, the CDR3 is TGTGCCAGCAGCCCATTACAGGGAAAGAACACTGAAGCTTTCTTT. As protein: CASSPLQGKNTEAFF. The chain recombines TRBV14 with TRBJ1-1, with D perhaps TRBD1 (6 bases). Between the trimmed V and J ends, which lost 4 bases and 1 base, there was a span of 13 bases. Germline V lookup: CDR1 SGHDN, CDR2 FVKESK. The CDR3 runs to 15 residues.

There are many counts of this clone. The chain is built from TRBV18 and TRBJ2-6; 9 nucleotides line up with TRBD1. Per the germline V gene, CDR1 is KGHSH and CDR2 is LQKENI. V was clipped by 4 bases and J by 0 bases; unmatched bases: 4. This CDR3 is built from 17 residues. The CDR3 loop reads CASSRTGDSSGANVLTF. CDR3 coding DNA: TGTGCCAGCTCACGGACAGGGGACTCCTCTGGGGCCAACGTCCTGACTTTC.

J is TRBJ2-3 and V is TRBV7-3; unclear D gene. Germline V gives CDR1 SGHTA, CDR2 FQGTGA. V was shortened by 4 bases and J by 0 bases, with 11 bases between the two germline ends. The CDR3 has 15 amino acids. DNA for the CDR3: TGTGCCAGCAGCTCTTCAAGCGTTAGCACAGATACGCAGTATTTT. Amino acid sequence: CASSSSSVSTDTQYF.

V and J are TRBV5-4 and TRBJ2-3; tentative D call: TRBD1 (5 bases). Germline CDR1 and CDR2: SGHNT and YYREEE (reference sequence). The length of the CDR3 is 14 residues. The V end lost 3 bases, the J end lost 2 bases, and 10 bases lay between the germline ends. This chain's CDR3 is CASSSPGPTDTQYF. DNA of the CDR3: TGTGCCAGCAGCTCTCCAGGGCCCACAGATACGCAGTATTTT.

The rearrangement uses TRBV14 and TRBJ2-3; 9 bases are a match to TRBD1. Germline lookup yields CDR1 SGHDN and CDR2 FVKESK. This CDR3 has 16 residues. V shed 0 bases, J shed 1 base, and the junction held 2 bases outside the gene matches. CDR3 DNA sequence: TGTGCCAGCAGCCAAGAAGGGACAGGGCGCACAGATACGCAGTATTTT. Translation gives CASSQEGTGRTDTQYF.

This chain links TRBV14 with TRBJ1-2, with 10 bases that match TRBD1. The CDR3 totals 16 residues. Losses at the gene ends were 3 bases for V and 5 bases for J; bases not matched to a gene: 9. From germline, CDR1 is SGHDN and CDR2 FVKESK. The CDR3 spells CASSHGVGTGEYGYTF. The CDR3 region has the DNA TGTGCCAGCAGCCACGGAGTGGGGACAGGGGAATATGGCTACACCTTC.

With regard to this clone: This sample also contains other DNA sequences that code for the same CDR3. The V and J genes are TRBV7-2 and TRBJ2-7; TRBD2 matches 9 bases. The ends lost 5 bases at V and 1 base at J; junction bases unmatched: 6. The germline CDR1 and CDR2 sequences are SGHTA and FQGNSA. The CDR3 sequence is 15 residues long. CDR3 region: CASSLNSGSSYEQYF. Written as DNA, the CDR3 is TGTGCCAGCAGCCTAAATAGCGGGAGTTCCTACGAGCAGTACTTC.

This chain links TRBV7-9 with TRBJ2-5, with 11 nucleotides matching TRBD1. J lost 7 bases, V lost 2 bases, and 9 bases had no gene match. The length of the CDR3 is 16 residues. Germline CDR1 reads SEHNR; CDR2 reads FQNEAQ (reference sequence). The CDR3 DNA reads TGTGCCAGCAGCTTAACGGACTCCGGGACAGGGGGGACCCAGTACTTC. Translated: CASSLTDSGTGGTQYF.

The CDR3 nucleotides read TGTGCCAGCTCACCGTATTCTAGCGGGACCTACAATGAGCAGTTCTTC. Protein product: CASSPYSSGTYNEQFF. The chain has TRBV18 and TRBJ2-1; 9 nucleotides match TRBD2. Germline CDR1 KGHSH, CDR2 LQKENI. The CDR3 runs 16 residues. V lost 3 bases to trimming and J lost 2 bases; unmatched junction nucleotides: 5.

The rearrangement links TRBV19 to TRBJ1-5, with 9 bases identical to TRBD1. J lost 9 bases, V lost 5 bases, and 11 bases had no gene match. Germline V lookup: CDR1 LNHDA, CDR2 SQIVND (reference sequence). The CDR3 is made up of 15 amino acids. The CDR3 nucleotides are TGTGCCAGTAGTTCTCCGGGACAGGGACTTTGGCCCCAGCATTTT. It specifies CASSSPGQGLWPQHF. Full variable domain (missing parts from reference TRBV19 and TRBJ1-5): DGGITQSPKYLFRKEGQNVTLSCEQNLNHDAMYWYRQDPGQGLRLIYYSQIVNDFQKGDIAEGYSVSREKKESFPLTVTSAQKNPTAFYLCASSSPGQGLWPQHFGDGTRLSIL.

This chain connects TRBV7-3 to TRBJ2-3, with 8 bases that match TRBD2. Losses at the gene ends were 3 bases for V and 2 bases for J; bases not matched to a gene: 4. Germline assignment: CDR1 SGHTA and CDR2 FQGTGA. This CDR3 has 15 amino acids. CDR3 sequence: CASSFSGTFTDTQYF. CDR3 DNA sequence: TGTGCCAGCAGCTTTAGCGGGACTTTCACAGATACGCAGTATTTT.

The chain employs TRBV7-2 and TRBJ1-2; TRBD1 might be the D (6 bases). This CDR3 is built from 14 residues. The V gene's germline CDR1 is SGHTA and CDR2 FQGNSA. Trimming cost V 2 bases and J 5 bases, with 12 bases left between them. CDR3 region: CASSLSGEGYGYTF. CDR3 coding DNA: TGTGCCAGCAGCTTATCAGGGGAAGGGTATGGCTACACCTTC. Complete variable domain (other parts from reference TRBV7-2 and TRBJ1-2): GAGVSQSPSNKVTEKGKDVELRCDPISGHTALYWYRQSLGQGLEFLIYFQGNSAPDKSGLPSDRFSAERTGGSVSTLTIQRTQQEDSAVYLCASSLSGEGYGYTFGSGTRLTVV.

This chain joins TRBV7-2 and TRBJ1-2, with 9 nucleotides matching TRBD1. The V gene's germline CDR1 is SGHTA and CDR2 FQGNSA. J lost 3 bases, V lost 2 bases, and 7 bases had no gene match. The CDR3 is 16 amino acids. In DNA form, the CDR3 reads TGTGCCAGCAGCTTAAATCGGGACAGGGTTCACTATGGCTACACCTTC. Protein: CASSLNRDRVHYGYTF.

The gene calls are TRBV4-3 and TRBJ1-1, with D perhaps matching TRBD1 (5 bases). Trimming left V 3 bases short and J 4 bases short, with 15 bases between. This CDR3 contains 15 residues. Per the germline V gene, CDR1 is LGHNA and CDR2 is YSLEER. The CDR3 reads CASSQAATRGTEAFF. The CDR3 nucleotides read TGCGCCAGCAGCCAGGCGGCGACAAGGGGCACTGAAGCTTTCTTT.

This rearrangement joins TRBV7-2 to TRBJ2-3, with TRBD2 as a possible D gene (6 bases). Germline CDR1 reads SGHTA; CDR2 reads FQGNSA. There are 16 residues in the CDR3. V was trimmed by 2 bases and J by 3 bases, leaving 15 bases between them. Written as DNA, the CDR3 is TGTGCCAGCAGCTTAAGTAGCGGAGTAGGGACAGATACGCAGTATTTT. Amino acids: CASSLSSGVGTDTQYF.

The chain carries TRBV18 and TRBJ1-2; the D is unclear. Germline V CDR1 and CDR2: KGHSH, LQKENI. V gave up 2 bases and J gave up 5 bases, with 12 bases separating them. CDR3 length: 14 residues. The CDR3 is CASSPVVNLYGYTF. CDR3 nucleotides: TGTGCCAGCTCACCAGTCGTGAACTTATATGGCTACACCTTC.

The CDR3 is CASSRLTSGSLTEQYF. The DNA of the CDR3 is TGTGCCAGCAGCCGACTAACTAGCGGGAGTCTTACGGAGCAGTACTTC. The chain employs TRBV3-1 (or the pseudogene TRBV3-2) and TRBJ2-7, with 11 bases matching TRBD2. There are 16 residues in the CDR3. V lost 4 bases and J lost 7; bases outside the gene matches: 12. Per germline, CDR1 LGHDT and CDR2 YNNKEL (reference sequence).

This clone came up once. This chain connects TRBV7-2 to TRBJ1-5; a weak D match, TRBD1 (5 bases). The CDR3 runs 14 residues. CDR1 and CDR2 (germline): SGHTA, FQGNSA. V was shortened by 1 base and J by 9 bases, with 13 bases between the two germline ends. The CDR3 protein is CASSLVGREGPQHF. In DNA form, the CDR3 reads TGTGCCAGCAGCTTAGTTGGCAGGGAAGGGCCCCAGCATTTT.

This chain uses TRBV28 with TRBJ1-2, with TRBD1 matching 10 bases. CDR1 is MDHEN, CDR2 SYDVKM, per germline. This CDR3 has 15 residues. J was trimmed by 8 bases and V by 7 bases; bases with no gene match: 13. The DNA for the CDR3 is TGTGCCAGCACCCCCCGGGGGACAGGGGACTTGGGCTACACCTTC. Translating it yields CASTPRGTGDLGYTF.

The chain has TRBV15 and TRBJ2-2; 9 bases agree with TRBD1. The trim removed 3 bases at V and 5 bases at J, leaving 10 bases unmatched. The V gene's germline CDR1 is LNHNV and CDR2 YYDKDF (reference sequence). There are 17 residues in the CDR3. CDR3 DNA sequence: TGTGCCACCAGCAGTCCCTGGGGACAGGGTGGGACCGGGGAGCTGTTTTTT. Translation: CATSSPWGQGGTGELFF. Variable domain in full (rest from reference TRBV15 and TRBJ2-2): DAMVIQNPRYQVTQFGKPVTLSCSQTLNHNVMYWYQQKSSQAPKLLFHYYDKDFNNEADTPDNFQSRRPNTSFCFLDIRSPGLGDTAMYLCATSSPWGQGGTGELFFGEGSRLTVL.

The V gene is TRBV27, the J gene TRBJ1-4, with D perhaps TRBD1 (5 bases). V was clipped by 5 bases and J by 8 bases, with 15 bases between them. Germline CDR1 MNHEY, CDR2 SMNVEV (reference sequence). This CDR3 comprises 14 residues. The CDR3 protein is CASSPLGGVEKLFF. CDR3 DNA: TGTGCCAGCAGTCCGCTTGGGGGGGTGGAAAAACTGTTTTTT.

The V and J genes are TRBV4-3 and TRBJ1-2; D is uncertain. Germline values: CDR1 LGHNA, CDR2 YSLEER. The length of the CDR3 is 15 residues. The V gene lost 0 bases and the J gene lost 0 bases, with 8 bases spanning the gap. The CDR3 sequence: CASSQERRANYGYTF. DNA for the CDR3: TGCGCCAGCAGCCAAGAAAGGAGAGCTAACTATGGCTACACCTTC.

J is TRBJ2-3 and V is TRBV15, with 7 bases aligning to TRBD1. The CDR3 loop spans 15 amino acids. Germline assignment: CDR1 LNHNV and CDR2 YYDKDF (reference sequence). Losses at the gene ends were 3 bases for V and 1 base for J; bases not matched to a gene: 4. CDR3 protein: CATSSRQGRTDTQYF. The CDR3 bases are TGTGCCACCAGCAGCCGACAGGGACGCACAGATACGCAGTATTTT. Filled out from reference TRBV15 and TRBJ2-3, the complete variable domain reads DAMVIQNPRYQVTQFGKPVTLSCSQTLNHNVMYWYQQKSSQAPKLLFHYYDKDFNNEADTPDNFQSRRPNTSFCFLDIRSPGLGDTAMYLCATSSRQGRTDTQYFGPGTRLTVL.

In its sample, this clone was seen a few times. This chain connects TRBV7-8 to TRBJ2-7; 7 positions match TRBD1. V was clipped by 8 bases and J by 2 bases; unmatched bases: 9. In germline, CDR1 is SGHVS, CDR2 FQNEAQ. The CDR3 loop spans 14 amino acids. CDR3 loop: CASEAGTAPYEQYF. The CDR3 region has the DNA TGTGCCAGCGAGGCCGGGACAGCTCCCTACGAGCAGTACTTC.

The chain has TRBV25-1 and TRBJ2-7; the match to TRBD2 covers 10 bases. The CDR3 loop spans 15 amino acids. V gave up 2 bases and J gave up 6 bases; unmatched junction bases: 7. Germline CDR1 MGHDK, CDR2 SYGVNS. CDR3 sequence reads: CASSESSGRRSEQYF. For the CDR3, the DNA is TGTGCCAGCAGTGAAAGTAGCGGGAGGCGTTCCGAGCAGTACTTC.